This T cell receptor (beta chain) was retrieved from a study of blood T cell repertoires in COVID-19. Whole-study context: The United States, Italy and Spain provided the acute and convalescent COVID-19 samples. T cells, B-cell-depleted T cells, or PBMCs provided the cDNA or gDNA that served as material.

V lost 0 bases to trimming and J lost 4 bases, with 18 bases between them. The CDR3 is made up of 17 amino acids. Germline V CDR1 and CDR2: MGHRA, YSYEKL. Profiled with immunoSEQ multiplex PCR; TCRdb holds only in-frame clones, not every one. The sample includes about 130,000 clones, around three quarters of them seen just once. This clonotype originated in a human donor in a cohort sampled during active COVID-19. V usage is TRBV4-1 and J usage is TRBJ1-1; D gene uncertain. Sequenced material: peripheral blood. The CDR3 sequence: CASSQDPRVGGSTEAFF. In DNA form, the CDR3 reads TGCGCCAGCAGCCAAGATCCCCGTGTTGGAGGGAGCACTGAAGCTTTCTTT.